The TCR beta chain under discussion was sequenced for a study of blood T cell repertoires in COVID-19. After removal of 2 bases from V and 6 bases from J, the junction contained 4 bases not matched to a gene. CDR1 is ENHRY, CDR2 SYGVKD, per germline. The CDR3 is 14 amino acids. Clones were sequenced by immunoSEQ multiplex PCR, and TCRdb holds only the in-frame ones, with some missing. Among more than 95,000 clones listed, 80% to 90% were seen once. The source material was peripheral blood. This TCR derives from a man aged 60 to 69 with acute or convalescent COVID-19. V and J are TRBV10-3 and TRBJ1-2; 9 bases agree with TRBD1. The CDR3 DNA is TGTGCCATCAGTGAGGGACAGGGGAAGAATGGCTACACCTTC. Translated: CAISEGQGKNGYTF.